The clone carrying this T cell receptor (beta chain) has just a few counts. Its antigen remains unidentified. Other DNA sequences in this sample translate to the same CDR3. The data stem from a study of beta chain features in type 1 diabetes. Isolated RNA was reverse transcribed in full, so expressed TCRB transcripts were sequenced. Produced via immunoSEQ multiplex PCR; TCRdb's table is partial and in-frame only. This table has some 410,000 clones, approximately 14% appearing once. V shed 1 base and J shed 3 bases, with 5 bases lying between them. Germline V gene sequence: CDR1 SGHVS, CDR2 FNYEAQ. The CDR3 extends over 13 amino acids. Notes on the study in general: TCRB CDR3 length was moderately but significantly reduced in all four CD4+ subsets of Type 1 diabetes patients.

CD4+ naive, central memory, regulatory and stem cell-like memory subsets were isolated by sorting on CD45RO/CCR7/CD25/CD127/CD95/CD27. The specimen sequenced was naive CD4+ T cells from blood. This TCR was recovered from a man aged 25 to 45 in good health. The chain uses TRBV7-6 and TRBJ2-3; D gene ambiguous. DNA of the CDR3: TGTGCCAGCAGCTTAGGGGGAACAGATACGCAGTATTTT. Translation gives CASSLGGTDTQYF.